Following are 25 T cell receptor beta chains from one sample sequenced in a study of neurological immune-mediated disorders. Via MiXCR, TCRdb re-called the 5' RACE reads, giving one row per CDR3 protein. The profile covers roughly 50,000 distinct CDR3 sequences, with 10% appearing a single time and about 5.4% taken by the ten largest. The specimen sequenced was PBMCs. All receptors derive from a man between 65 and 80 years old with HTLV-1-associated myelopathy (HAM/TSP).

CDR3 region: CASSAGDRRYTEAFF. In DNA form, the CDR3 reads TGTGCCAGCAGTGCAGGGGACCGTCGGTACACTGAAGCTTTCTTT. The chain combines TRBV2 with TRBJ1-1, with D possibly being TRBD1 (6 bases). Per germline, CDR1 SNHLY and CDR2 FYNNEI. The CDR3 totals 15 residues. With 4 bases removed from V and 3 bases from J, the gap between germline ends came to 15 bases. Complete variable domain (other parts from reference TRBV2 and TRBJ1-1): EPEVTQTPSHQVTQMGQEVILRCVPISNHLYFYWYRQILGQKVEFLVSFYNNEISEKSEIFDDQFSVERPDGSNFTLKIRSTKLEDSAMYFCASSAGDRRYTEAFFGQGTRLTVV.

This clonotype was seen at least ten times. This sequence joins TRBV15 and TRBJ1-5; the D is unclear. The CDR3 runs to 13 residues. Trimming removed 3 bases at V and 5 bases at J, with 8 bases between. The germline CDR1 and CDR2 sequences are LNHNV and YYDKDF (reference sequence). CDR3 nucleotide sequence: TGTGCCACCAGCAGGACCCCGGATCAGCCCCAGCATTTT. This encodes CATSRTPDQPQHF.

This clonotype was seen ten or more times. The chain links TRBV20-1 to TRBJ2-7, with D hard to call. V lost 4 bases, J lost 4 bases, and 8 bases lay in between. This CDR3 region has 11 residues. CDR1 DFQATT and CDR2 SNEGSKA come from the germline V gene (reference sequence). The chain's CDR3 is CSAKSDYEQYF. As DNA, the CDR3 is TGCAGTGCTAAATCTGATTACGAGCAGTACTTC.

Ten or more counts support this clonotype. The chain has TRBV11-3 and TRBJ2-1; weak D call: TRBD2 (6 bases). Germline CDR1 and CDR2: SGHNT and YENEEA. Trimming cost V 5 bases and J 12 bases, with 17 bases left between them. The CDR3 is made up of 13 amino acids. CDR3 residues: CASSGGSNLGQFF. The CDR3 DNA follows: TGTGCCAGCAGCGGGGGGTCTAATCTCGGGCAGTTCTTC.

This clonotype came up many times. The rearrangement links TRBV6-2 or TRBV6-3 to TRBJ1-2, with D possibly matching TRBD1 (5 bases). The CDR3 is 12 residues long. Germline V CDR1 and CDR2: MNHEY, SVGEGT. The V end lost 4 bases, the J end lost 8 bases, and 11 bases lay between the germline ends. As DNA, the CDR3 is TGTGCCAGCAGTTCAGGGAGCGGCGGCTACACCTTC. It specifies CASSSGSGGYTF.

This clonotype was observed a few times. V and J are TRBV11-2 and TRBJ2-5; possible D gene TRBD2, 6 bases. V shed 5 bases and J shed 5 bases, with 21 bases lying between them. The germline gives CDR1 SGHAT, CDR2 FQNNGV. The CDR3 runs 16 residues. This CDR3 reads CASSHNPVEGGETQYF. The CDR3 DNA reads TGTGCCAGCAGCCACAACCCTGTGGAGGGAGGCGAGACCCAGTACTTC. The whole variable domain, remainder taken from reference TRBV11-2 and TRBJ2-5, is EAGVAQSPRYKIIEKRQSVAFWCNPISGHATLYWYQQILGQGPKLLIQFQNNGVVDDSQLPKDRFSAERLKGVDSTLKIQPAKLEDSAVYLCASSHNPVEGGETQYFGPGTRLLVL.

At least ten counts were recorded for this clonotype. The chain recombines TRBV12-3 or TRBV12-4 with TRBJ1-3; tentative D call: TRBD1 (5 bases). Trimming shortened V by 4 bases and J by 2 bases, and 9 bases separated the two germline ends. The CDR3 is 14 amino acids. The CDR3 DNA reads TGTGCCAGCAGTTATAGGACAACTGGAAACACCATATATTTT. Amino acid sequence: CASSYRTTGNTIYF.

There are many counts of this clonotype. The chain is built from TRBV20-1 and TRBJ2-4; weak D call: TRBD2 (6 bases). Germline loops: CDR1 DFQATT, CDR2 SNEGSKA (reference sequence). This CDR3 comprises 15 residues. Trimming shortened V by 6 bases and J by 4 bases, and 19 bases separated the two germline ends. The CDR3 sequence is CSAARTGTLKNIQYF. As DNA, the CDR3 is TGCAGTGCCGCAAGGACGGGGACTCTTAAAAACATTCAGTACTTC.

This clonotype was recorded many times. V usage is TRBV7-8 and J usage is TRBJ2-7, with 7 positions matching TRBD2. Germline values: CDR1 SGHVS, CDR2 FQNEAQ. Trimming removed 5 bases from V and 4 bases from J; junction bases left unmatched: 14. This CDR3 has 16 residues. CDR3 region: CASSPIGGAGSYEQYF. The CDR3 DNA is TGTGCCAGCAGCCCCATTGGGGGAGCGGGGTCATACGAGCAGTACTTC.

This clonotype was seen many times. The CDR3 bases are TGTGCCAGCAGTCCCGGAAAATTTGGCATTCAGCCCCAGCATTTT. It codes for CASSPGKFGIQPQHF. The genes are TRBV12-3 or TRBV12-4 and TRBJ1-5; D ambiguous. The CDR3 length is 15 residues. V was clipped by 5 bases and J by 6 bases, with 17 bases between them.

This clonotype was counted ten times or more. This chain connects TRBV20-1 to TRBJ1-1; possible D gene TRBD1, 5 bases. CDR1 is DFQATT and CDR2 is SNEGSKA in the germline V gene (reference sequence). V lost 4 bases, J lost 1 base, and 13 bases lay in between. The CDR3 is 14 amino acids. CDR3 in amino acids: CSATTGHGNTEAFF. The DNA of the CDR3 is TGCAGTGCTACAACAGGCCACGGGAACACTGAAGCTTTCTTT.

This clonotype showed up many times. The J gene is TRBJ2-7, the V gene TRBV20-1; 9 bases map to TRBD1. From germline, CDR1 is DFQATT and CDR2 SNEGSKA (reference sequence). V lost 5 bases, J lost 5 bases, and 10 bases stayed unmatched. There are 14 residues in the CDR3. This chain's CDR3 is CSAETGTGLNEQYF. Here the CDR3 DNA reads TGCAGTGCTGAGACCGGGACAGGGCTTAACGAGCAGTACTTC.

This clonotype was picked up many times. The V and J genes are TRBV6-5 and TRBJ1-4; 8 bases are a match to TRBD1. From germline, CDR1 is MNHEY and CDR2 SVGAGI. This CDR3 is built from 14 residues. V was pared by 6 bases and J by 11 bases, with 11 bases of the junction left unmatched. Here the CDR3 DNA reads TGTGCCAGCAGGACATCCAACCAGGGGGCGAAACTGTTTTTT. Translation gives CASRTSNQGAKLFF.

This clonotype has ten or more counts. V usage is TRBV28 and J usage is TRBJ2-7; D may be TRBD1 (5 bases). V lost 6 bases and J lost 4, with 7 bases in between. The CDR3 is made up of 11 amino acids. Germline assignment: CDR1 MDHEN and CDR2 SYDVKM. The DNA for the CDR3 is TGTGCCAGCAGAGACAGATACGAGCAGTACTTC. As protein: CASRDRYEQYF. Filled out from reference TRBV28 and TRBJ2-7, the complete variable domain reads DVKVTQSSRYLVKRTGEKVFLECVQDMDHENMFWYRQDPGLGLRLIYFSYDVKMKEKGDIPEGYSVSREKKERFSLILESASTNQTSMYLCASRDRYEQYFGPGTRLTVT.

The chain uses TRBV3-1 and TRBJ1-2; D is undetermined. Looked up from germline, CDR1 is LGHDT and CDR2 is YNNKEL (reference sequence). The CDR3 runs to 15 residues. V lost 0 bases and J lost 4, with 12 bases in between. The CDR3 DNA reads TGTGCCAGCAGCCAAGAGGGGTCGAGCCTCTATGGCTACACCTTC. Residues: CASSQEGSSLYGYTF. The full variable domain, rest sourced from reference TRBV3-1 and TRBJ1-2, is DTAVSQTPKYLVTQMGNDKSIKCEQNLGHDTMYWYKQDSKKFLKIMFSYNNKELIINETVPNRFSPKSPDKAHLNLHINSLELGDSAVYFCASSQEGSSLYGYTFGSGTRLTVV.

This clonotype was recorded at least ten times. The V call is TRBV5-1, the J call TRBJ2-1; TRBD1 agrees at 7 bases. The CDR3 runs to 16 residues. Unmatched junction bases numbered 5, after V lost 0 bases and J lost 2 bases. Germline values: CDR1 SGHRS, CDR2 YFSETQ. CDR3 DNA: TGCGCCAGCAGCTTGGCGCCGGGACAGACCTACAATGAGCAGTTCTTC. This translates into CASSLAPGQTYNEQFF.

This clonotype came up many times. The chain joins TRBV5-1 to TRBJ2-4; TRBD1 might be the D (5 bases). The CDR3 extends over 15 amino acids. V dropped 4 bases and J dropped 2 bases, with 13 bases sitting between them. CDR1 and CDR2 (germline): SGHRS, YFSETQ. CDR3 loop: CASSETQGSKNIQYF. Here the CDR3 DNA reads TGCGCCAGCAGCGAAACCCAGGGATCCAAAAACATTCAGTACTTC.

This clonotype was counted ten times or more. This chain links TRBV7-2 with TRBJ1-2; a possible D gene is TRBD1 (6 bases). This CDR3 region has 15 residues. The germline V gene encodes CDR1 SGHTA and CDR2 FQGNSA. V lost 2 bases and J 3 bases, leaving 13 bases between the germline ends. In DNA form, the CDR3 reads TGTGCCAGCAGCTTATTCCGGGGGGGCTACTATGGCTACACCTTC. This translates into CASSLFRGGYYGYTF.

This clonotype was counted many times. The rearrangement uses TRBV5-1 and TRBJ1-1; a possible D gene is TRBD1 (5 bases). Germline V gene data show CDR1 as SGHRS and CDR2 as YFSETQ. The CDR3 is made up of 13 amino acids. Trimming pared 3 bases from V and 3 bases from J, leaving 9 bases between. DNA for the CDR3: TGCGCCAGCAGCTCCGGGGGGGACACTGAAGCTTTCTTT. Translation gives CASSSGGDTEAFF.

This clonotype came up many times. The chain recombines TRBV11-2 with TRBJ2-6; D tentatively fits TRBD1 or TRBD2 (5 bases each). The CDR3 length is 15 residues. Germline lookup yields CDR1 SGHAT and CDR2 FQNNGV. Trimming shortened V by 5 bases and J by 4 bases, and 12 bases separated the two germline ends. CDR3 sequence (DNA): TGTGCCAGCAGCCTGGGGACCATAGGGGCCAACGTCCTGACTTTC. This translates into CASSLGTIGANVLTF.

This clonotype occurred many times. The V and J genes are TRBV20-1 and TRBJ1-2; 8 bases are shared with TRBD1. There are 14 residues in the CDR3. Per germline, CDR1 DFQATT and CDR2 SNEGSKA (reference sequence). Trimming at V came to 7 bases and at J to 2 bases, leaving 9 bases not matched to a gene. CDR3 region: CSGTKDRVNYGYTF. CDR3 coding DNA: TGCAGTGGCACGAAGGACAGGGTCAACTATGGCTACACCTTC.

This clonotype has ten or more counts. This rearrangement joins TRBV7-3 to TRBJ2-1; perhaps D is TRBD1 or TRBD2 (5 bases each). Trimming shortened V by 5 bases and J by 9 bases, and 11 bases separated the two germline ends. There are 12 residues in the CDR3. From germline, CDR1 is SGHTA and CDR2 FQGTGA. The CDR3: CASSAPGTEQFF. CDR3 sequence (DNA): TGTGCCAGCAGCGCACCCGGGACTGAGCAGTTCTTC.

This clonotype was seen repeatedly, ten times or more. V and J are TRBV7-3 and TRBJ2-7, with TRBD1 identical over 10 bases. The germline gives CDR1 SGHTA, CDR2 FQGTGA. CDR3 length: 15 residues. Unmatched junction bases numbered 6, after V lost 1 base and J lost 6 bases. This chain's CDR3 is CASSLKGDRGSEQYF. DNA for the CDR3: TGTGCCAGCAGCTTAAAAGGGGACAGGGGTAGCGAGCAGTACTTC.

This clonotype showed up many times. V is TRBV6-5 and J is TRBJ2-4; D unclear. Germline V CDR1 and CDR2: MNHEY, SVGAGI. V lost 3 bases, J lost 1 base, and 10 bases lay in between. The CDR3 spans 15 residues. The CDR3 DNA follows: TGTGCCAGCAGTTATGGCAGACCTGCCAAAAACATTCAGTACTTC. It yields the protein CASSYGRPAKNIQYF.

On this clonotype itself: An end of the junction does not agree with germline; a read error may underlie this. The chain carries TRBV5-1 and TRBJ2-5; the D gene is possibly TRBD2 (7 bases). From germline, CDR1 is SGHRS and CDR2 YFSETQ. CDR3 length: 13 amino acids. CDR3 sequence (DNA): TGCCCCAGCAGCTACGGACTAGGGGGGACCCAGTACTTC. Translation gives CPSSYGLGGTQYF.